Below are 21 T cell receptor beta chains sequenced from a single sample in a study of shared clonotypes between healthy human individuals. Sequencing used immunoSEQ multiplex PCR; TCRdb keeps in-frame clones, though not all of them. Of 850,000 to 1,200,000 clones listed, 70% to 80% are singletons. Specimen: memory CD4+ T cells sorted from blood. Subset of the sample: CD45RA-negative fraction. Receptors originate from a man between 18 and 35 years old in good health.

This chain connects TRBV5-5 to TRBJ1-2; possible D gene TRBD1, 6 bases. Germline V gene lookup returns CDR1 SGHKS and CDR2 YYEKEE (reference sequence). CDR3 length equals 13 residues. V was cut by 4 bases and J by 6 bases, with 13 bases left in between. CDR3 amino acids: CASSPETGNGYTF. As DNA, the CDR3 is TGTGCCAGCAGCCCCGAGACAGGCAATGGCTACACCTTC. Complete variable domain (other parts from reference TRBV5-5 and TRBJ1-2): DAGVTQSPTHLIKTRGQQVTLRCSPISGHKSVSWYQQVLGQGPQFIFQYYEKEERGRGNFPDRFSARQFPNYSSELNVNALLLGDSALYLCASSPETGNGYTFGSGTRLTVV.

The rearrangement uses TRBV7-9 and TRBJ2-3; TRBD2 matches at 8 bases. The length of the CDR3 is 15 residues. CDR1 and CDR2 (germline): SEHNR, FQNEAQ (reference sequence). With V trimmed by 5 bases and J by 5 bases, 9 bases remained unmatched. The CDR3 protein is CASSRGSGAVDTQYF. In DNA, the CDR3 is TGTGCCAGCAGCCGCGGTAGCGGGGCGGTAGATACGCAGTATTTT.

The chain joins TRBV19 to TRBJ2-3; 10 bases align to TRBD1. Germline-derived CDR1 and CDR2 are LNHDA and SQIVND (reference sequence). The CDR3 has 15 amino acids. Losses at the gene ends were 6 bases for V and 2 bases for J; bases not matched to a gene: 5. CDR3 residues: CASRPDRGNTDTQYF. Written as DNA, the CDR3 is TGTGCCAGTAGGCCGGACAGGGGGAACACAGATACGCAGTATTTT.

This rearrangement joins TRBV9 to TRBJ2-3; D might be TRBD1 (7 bases). The CDR3 covers 16 residues. Deletions cut 0 bases from V and 4 bases from J, with 15 bases between. Per germline, CDR1 SGDLS and CDR2 YYNGEE. The CDR3 spells CASSVAGGQGADTQYF. The CDR3 nucleotides read TGTGCCAGCAGCGTAGCAGGGGGGCAAGGCGCAGATACGCAGTATTTT.

This sequence joins TRBV6-1 and TRBJ2-7; 10 bases agree with TRBD1. Germline V gives CDR1 MNHNS, CDR2 SASEGT. The CDR3 loop spans 15 amino acids. The J segment lost 0 bases and the V segment lost 7 bases, leaving 6 bases of the junction unmatched. The CDR3 bases are TGTGCCAGCATTACCGGGACAGGGGCCTCCTACGAGCAGTACTTC. Translated: CASITGTGASYEQYF.

This clone has a handful of counts. The chain recombines TRBV27 with TRBJ1-2; possible D gene TRBD1, 6 bases. V was cut by 3 bases and J by 8 bases, with 16 bases left in between. The CDR3 consists of 14 residues. CDR1 and CDR2 from the germline V gene are MNHEY and SMNVEV (reference sequence). DNA for the CDR3: TGTGCCAGCAGTTTGATTGGGGGGCAGGGAGGCTACACCTTC. This gives the protein CASSLIGGQGGYTF.

The chain has TRBV6-6 and TRBJ2-7; 7 bases align to TRBD1. V trimming: 5 bases; J trimming: 7 bases; junction bases outside the gene matches: 8. CDR3 length equals 13 residues. The germline V gene has CDR1 MNHNY and CDR2 SVGAGI (reference sequence). The CDR3 coding sequence is TGTGCCAGCAGTCTAACAGGGGTAGGGGAGCAGTACTTC. It specifies CASSLTGVGEQYF.

This sequence joins TRBV7-9 and TRBJ1-5; no clear D. Germline assignment: CDR1 SEHNR and CDR2 FQNEAQ (reference sequence). The V gene lost 1 base and the J gene lost 7 bases, with 14 bases spanning the gap. The CDR3 covers 15 residues. DNA for the CDR3: TGTGCCAGCAGCTTAGGTGACAATCAAGGCCAGCCCCAGCATTTT. Translating gives CASSLGDNQGQPQHF. The full variable domain, its missing parts supplied by reference TRBV7-9 and TRBJ1-5, is DTGVSQNPRHKITKRGQNVTFRCDPISEHNRLYWYRQTLGQGPEFLTYFQNEAQLEKSRLLSDRFSAERPKGSFSTLEIQRTEQGDSAMYLCASSLGDNQGQPQHFGDGTRLSIL.

The CDR3 sequence is CASSSGYGNQPQHF. CDR3 sequence (DNA): TGTGCCAGTAGCTCCGGATACGGCAATCAGCCCCAGCATTTT. The chain links TRBV19 to TRBJ1-5, with unresolved D. The CDR3 has 14 residues. V was shortened by 6 bases and J by 2 bases, with 11 bases between the two germline ends. Germline CDR1 and CDR2: LNHDA and SQIVND (reference sequence).

In its sample, this clone was seen a few times. The chain employs TRBV28 and TRBJ1-2; D may be TRBD1 (5 bases). The CDR3 extends over 14 amino acids. Germline values: CDR1 MDHEN, CDR2 SYDVKM. V lost 2 bases and J lost 8, with 15 bases in between. As DNA, the CDR3 is TGTGCCAGCAGTTTACGGGACCTTCAAGGAGGCTACACCTTC. Its translation: CASSLRDLQGGYTF.

The table lists this clone with many counts. The gene calls are TRBV29-1 and TRBJ1-5; 9 bases align to TRBD1. From germline, CDR1 is SQVTM and CDR2 ANQGSEA. Trimming cost V 6 bases and J 6 bases; bases outside gene matches: 6. The CDR3 loop spans 13 amino acids. The CDR3 is CSVGQGGGQPQHF. The CDR3 bases are TGCAGCGTGGGACAGGGAGGAGGTCAGCCCCAGCATTTT.

The rearrangement links TRBV10-2 to TRBJ1-2; possible D gene TRBD1, 5 bases. The CDR3 is made up of 14 amino acids. CDR1 WSHSY and CDR2 SAAADI come from the germline V gene. Trimming removed 3 bases from V and 7 bases from J, with 15 bases in between. CDR3 sequence: CASSDVSYQGGYTF. The CDR3 DNA is TGCGCCAGCAGTGACGTATCCTATCAGGGTGGCTACACCTTC.

The V gene is TRBV9, the J gene TRBJ2-7, with D unclear. V was cut by 0 bases and J by 7 bases, with 14 bases left in between. Germline V gene data show CDR1 as SGDLS and CDR2 as YYNGEE. The CDR3 is 14 residues long. The CDR3 DNA is TGTGCCAGCAGCGTAGGGAACTCCCTGGGGGAGCAGTACTTC. Translation gives CASSVGNSLGEQYF.

The chain has TRBV10-3 and TRBJ2-7; D is perhaps TRBD1 (6 bases). Trimming pared 0 bases from V and 5 bases from J, leaving 11 bases between. The CDR3 spans 14 residues. Germline loops: CDR1 ENHRY, CDR2 SYGVKD. CDR3 protein: CAISESRAGDEQYF. In DNA, the CDR3 is TGTGCCATCAGTGAGTCGAGGGCAGGGGACGAGCAGTACTTC.

The CDR3 nucleotides are TGCAGCTTCAGTCAAGGGAGCTCCTACAATGAGCAGTTCTTC. This sequence encodes CSFSQGSSYNEQFF. V gene TRBV29-1 combines with J gene TRBJ2-1; maybe TRBD2 (5 bases). Looked up from germline, CDR1 is SQVTM and CDR2 is ANQGSEA. V gave up 8 bases and J gave up 0 bases, with 14 bases separating them. The CDR3 consists of 14 residues.

The gene calls are TRBV5-3 and TRBJ2-7, with a possible D match to TRBD2 (5 bases). TRBV5-3 is an open reading frame, and its role is uncertain. The CDR3 has 15 amino acids. V shed 1 base and J shed 5 bases, with 16 bases lying between them. CDR3 coding DNA: TGTGCCAGAAGCTTGAGGACGGACTTTTCCAACGAGCAGTACTTC. Protein: CARSLRTDFSNEQYF.

This clone has only a few counts. The same CDR3 arises from other DNA sequences in this sample as well. This chain uses TRBV7-9 with TRBJ2-3; a weak D match, TRBD2 (5 bases). The CDR3 sequence is 13 residues long. Germline CDR1 SEHNR, CDR2 FQNEAQ (reference sequence). V was shortened by 5 bases and J by 6 bases, with 12 bases between the two germline ends. In DNA form, the CDR3 reads TGTGCCAGCAGCCTTTCGGGCGGGGATACGCAGTATTTT. It translates to CASSLSGGDTQYF.

The chain employs TRBV7-9 and TRBJ2-6; 9 bases fit TRBD1. CDR1 is SEHNR, CDR2 FQNEAQ, per germline (reference sequence). The CDR3 covers 17 residues. Trimming removed 2 bases from V and 0 bases from J; junction bases left unmatched: 2. The CDR3 region is CASSLRDRDSGANVLTF. The CDR3, as DNA: TGTGCCAGCAGCTTACGGGACAGGGACTCTGGGGCCAACGTCCTGACTTTC.

This clone was observed a few times. The V call is TRBV5-6, the J call TRBJ2-3; D possibly corresponds to TRBD2 (5 bases). In germline, CDR1 is SGHDT, CDR2 YYEEEE. CDR3 length equals 16 residues. V gave up 5 bases and J gave up 2 bases, with 18 bases separating them. CDR3 bases: TGTGCCAGCAGTTCCCGGGTAAAGCGGATCACAGATACGCAGTATTTT. Its protein is CASSSRVKRITDTQYF.

CDR3 nucleotide sequence: TGCAGTTATCTCATGAACACTGAAGCTTTCTTT. It translates to CSYLMNTEAFF. The gene calls are TRBV20-1 and TRBJ1-1; D is unclear. The CDR3 contains 11 residues. Germline values: CDR1 DFQATT, CDR2 SNEGSKA (reference sequence). Trimming left V 8 bases short and J 0 bases short, with 7 bases between.

The chain employs TRBV30 and TRBJ2-5; tentatively, D is TRBD2 (6 bases). The J call may not be correct, given that the DNA end is closer to TRBJ2-7. From germline, CDR1 is GTSNPN and CDR2 SVGIG (reference sequence). This CDR3 has 14 amino acids. The CDR3 is CAWSVLGGNYEQYF. The CDR3 region has the DNA TGTGCCTGGAGTGTACTTGGGGGGAACTACGAGCAGTACTTC.